The 8 T cell receptor beta chains presented below share a single source sample, sequenced in a study of CD8 T cells in ankylosing spondylitis. TCRdb re-called the 5' RACE reads through MiXCR, storing one row per CDR3 protein. The sample has more than 100,000 distinct CDR3 sequences, roughly an eighth seen once; the top ten hold about 4%. Sequencing input: blood, either unsorted or a sorted T cell fraction (not recorded which). The receptors derive from a female donor with ankylosing spondylitis or in good health (not recorded which).

This clonotype showed up many times. The chain employs TRBV29-1 and TRBJ2-7, with D possibly called TRBD1 or TRBD2 (7 bases each). There are 11 residues in the CDR3. V gave up 2 bases and J gave up 11 bases, with 13 bases separating them. Germline-derived CDR1 and CDR2 are SQVTM and ANQGSEA. CDR3 sequence reads: CSVERPGGEYF. In nucleotides, the CDR3 is TGCAGCGTTGAACGACCAGGGGGGGAGTACTTC.

In this sample, this clonotype turned up many times. V and J are TRBV7-8 and TRBJ2-1; D possibly corresponds to TRBD2 (6 bases). CDR1 is SGHVS and CDR2 is FQNEAQ in the germline V gene. The CDR3 runs 15 residues. The V and J ends lost 4 bases and 0 bases respectively, with 10 bases between them. CDR3 region: CASSSSGGSYNEQFF. CDR3 nucleotide sequence: TGTGCCAGCAGCTCCTCCGGGGGCTCCTACAATGAGCAGTTCTTC.

There are many counts of this clonotype. The chain combines TRBV20-1 with TRBJ2-3; perhaps TRBD2 as D (6 bases). CDR1 and CDR2 (germline): DFQATT, SNEGSKA (reference sequence). The CDR3 runs 14 residues. The V end was cut by 5 bases, the J end by 2 bases, with 14 bases between. The CDR3 coding sequence is TGCAGTGCTCACTCGGGACTCACCACAGATACGCAGTATTTT. Protein product: CSAHSGLTTDTQYF.

The genes are TRBV4-1 and TRBJ2-6; D not certain. The CDR3 contains 14 residues. Germline lookup yields CDR1 MGHRA and CDR2 YSYEKL. V shed 10 bases and J shed 1 base, with 11 bases lying between them. CDR3 sequence reads: CATERTSGANVLTF. The CDR3 DNA sequence: TGCGCCACGGAACGAACATCTGGGGCCAACGTCCTGACTTTC.

This clonotype was found a few times. V and J are TRBV19 and TRBJ1-2; tentative D call: TRBD1 (6 bases). The CDR3 contains 15 residues. The V gene lost 4 bases and the J gene lost 0 bases, with 12 bases spanning the gap. Germline CDR1 and CDR2: LNHDA and SQIVND (reference sequence). The CDR3 reads CASSTSGAANYGYTF. DNA for the CDR3: TGTGCCAGTAGTACCTCAGGGGCAGCTAACTATGGCTACACCTTC.

This clonotype came up many times. This sequence joins TRBV7-3 and TRBJ2-7; D unresolved. Looked up from germline, CDR1 is SGHTA and CDR2 is FQGTGA. Trimming pared 5 bases from V and 1 base from J, leaving 12 bases between. The length of the CDR3 is 14 residues. The CDR3 DNA reads TGTGCCAGCAGCCCCGGACGGGTTTCCTACGAGCAGTACTTC. Amino acid sequence: CASSPGRVSYEQYF.

This clonotype was seen at least ten times. The genes are TRBV19 and TRBJ1-6; TRBD1 matches at 7 bases. V was pared by 7 bases and J by 10 bases, with 10 bases of the junction left unmatched. CDR1 and CDR2 from the germline V gene are LNHDA and SQIVND (reference sequence). This CDR3 comprises 14 residues. The CDR3 region is CASTKTGSWSPLHF. Written as DNA, the CDR3 is TGTGCCAGTACCAAGACAGGGAGCTGGTCACCCCTCCACTTT.

The V call is TRBV11-2, the J call TRBJ2-2; D gene ambiguous. Germline V lookup: CDR1 SGHAT, CDR2 FQNNGV. This CDR3 has 15 residues. V lost 4 bases, J lost 0 bases, and 9 bases lay in between. The CDR3 region is CASSSRTSNTGELFF. The CDR3 nucleotides are TGTGCCAGCAGCTCCCGTACCTCGAACACCGGGGAGCTGTTTTTT.